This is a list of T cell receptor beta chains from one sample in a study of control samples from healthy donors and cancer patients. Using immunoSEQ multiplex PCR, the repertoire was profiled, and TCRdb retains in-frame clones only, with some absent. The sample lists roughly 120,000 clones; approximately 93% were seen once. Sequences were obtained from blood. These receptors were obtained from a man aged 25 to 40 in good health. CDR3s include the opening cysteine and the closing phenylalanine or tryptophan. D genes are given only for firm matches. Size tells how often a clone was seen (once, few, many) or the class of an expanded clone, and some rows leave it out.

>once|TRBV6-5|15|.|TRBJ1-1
CASRGDGAGRTEAFF
TGTGCCAGCAGGGGGGACGGAGCTGGTAGGACTGAAGCTTTCTTT
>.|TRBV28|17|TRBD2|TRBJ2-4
CASSFSTLAGGQGIQYF
TGTGCCAGCAGTTTCTCCACACTAGCGGGGGGGCAGGGCATTCAGTACTTC
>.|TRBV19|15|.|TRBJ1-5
CTSSVIVENNQPQHF
TGTACCAGTAGTGTGATCGTGGAAAACAATCAGCCCCAGCATTTT
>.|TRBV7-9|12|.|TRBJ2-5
CASSSNGETQYF
TGTGCCAGCAGCTCGAACGGAGAGACCCAGTACTTC
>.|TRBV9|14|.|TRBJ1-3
CASSGGGSGNTIYF
TGTGCCAGCAGCGGAGGGGGCTCTGGAAACACCATATATTTT
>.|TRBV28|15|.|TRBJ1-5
CASSLIGGVNQPQHF
TGTGCCAGCAGTTTAATCGGGGGCGTTAATCAGCCCCAGCATTTT
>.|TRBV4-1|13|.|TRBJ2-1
CASSQGAVNEQFF
TGCGCCAGCAGCCAAGGGGCCGTCAATGAGCAGTTCTTC
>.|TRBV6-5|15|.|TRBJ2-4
CASKRTELAKNIQYF
TGTGCCAGCAAGAGGACAGAACTAGCCAAAAACATTCAGTACTTC
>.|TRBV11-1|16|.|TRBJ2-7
CASSPRKGAPTYEQYF
TGTGCCAGCAGCCCTCGGAAAGGGGCCCCGACCTACGAGCAGTACTTC
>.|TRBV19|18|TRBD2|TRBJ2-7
CASSIVGGGTNQPYEQYF
TGTGCCAGTAGTATAGTTGGCGGAGGGACTAACCAACCCTACGAGCAGTACTTC
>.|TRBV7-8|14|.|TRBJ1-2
CASSFREGGDGYTF
TGTGCCAGCAGCTTTAGGGAGGGAGGGGATGGCTACACCTTC
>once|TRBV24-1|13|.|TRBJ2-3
CATSDQRKDTQYF
TGTGCCACCAGTGACCAACGGAAGGATACGCAGTATTTT
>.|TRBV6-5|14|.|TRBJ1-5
CASGAYRQRQPQHF
TGTGCCAGCGGGGCCTACCGACAGCGACAGCCCCAGCATTTT
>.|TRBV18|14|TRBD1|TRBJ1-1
CASSPQGQGAEAFF
TGTGCCAGCTCACCCCAAGGACAGGGGGCTGAAGCTTTCTTT
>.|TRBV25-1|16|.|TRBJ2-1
CASSSLQGGLYNEQFF
TGTGCCAGCAGCAGCCTACAGGGGGGGCTCTACAATGAGCAGTTCTTC
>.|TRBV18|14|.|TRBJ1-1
CASSPQPREAEAFF
TGTGCCAGCTCACCTCAACCCCGGGAGGCTGAAGCTTTCTTT
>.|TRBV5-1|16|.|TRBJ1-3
CASSLSPREPGNTIYF
TGCGCCAGCAGCCTAAGCCCCAGGGAACCTGGAAACACCATATATTTT
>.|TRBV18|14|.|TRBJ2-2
CASSPPRGTGELFF
TGTGCCAGCTCACCACCGAGGGGGACCGGGGAGCTGTTTTTT
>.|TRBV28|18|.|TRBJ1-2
CASSFSTSLRKGVYGYTF
TGTGCCAGCAGTTTTTCTACCAGCTTACGGAAGGGAGTATATGGCTACACCTTC
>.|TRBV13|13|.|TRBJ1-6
CASSTSAGVHLHF
TGTGCCAGCAGCACTTCTGCAGGAGTGCACCTCCACTTT
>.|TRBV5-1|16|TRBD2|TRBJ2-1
CASSLRAAGGHNEQFF
TGCGCCAGCAGCCTCCGCGCAGCGGGGGGGCACAATGAGCAGTTCTTC
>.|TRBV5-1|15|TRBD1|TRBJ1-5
CASSLGQGSDQPQHF
TGCGCCAGCAGCCTTGGACAGGGGAGTGATCAGCCCCAGCATTTT
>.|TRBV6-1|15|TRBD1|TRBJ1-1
CASSDHRGVNTEAFF
TGTGCCAGCAGTGATCACAGGGGTGTGAACACTGAAGCTTTCTTT
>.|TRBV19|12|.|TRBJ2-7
CASSIFPDEQYF
TGTGCCAGTAGTATATTCCCTGACGAGCAGTACTTC
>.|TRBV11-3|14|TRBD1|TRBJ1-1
CASSSQGANTEAFF
TGTGCCAGCAGCTCACAGGGGGCGAACACTGAAGCTTTCTTT
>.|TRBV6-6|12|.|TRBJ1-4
CASSYGQGLVFF
TGTGCCAGCAGTTACGGCCAGGGGTTAGTGTTTTTT
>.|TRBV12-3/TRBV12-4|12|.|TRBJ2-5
CASSGLGETQYF
TGTGCCAGCAGTGGACTTGGAGAGACCCAGTACTTC
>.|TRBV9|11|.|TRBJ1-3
CASRSRNTIYF
TGTGCCAGCAGGTCCAGGAACACCATATATTTT
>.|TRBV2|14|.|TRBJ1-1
CATTYRSLNTEAFF
TGTGCCACTACGTATCGTTCACTGAACACTGAAGCTTTCTTT
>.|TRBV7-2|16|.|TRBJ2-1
CASSSSTGPIYNEQFF
TGTGCCAGCAGCTCGTCGACAGGCCCGATCTACAATGAGCAGTTCTTC
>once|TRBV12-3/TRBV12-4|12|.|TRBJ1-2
CASSLGPMGYTF
TGTGCCAGCAGTTTAGGACCCATGGGCTACACCTTC
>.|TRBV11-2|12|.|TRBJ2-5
CASSLDRGTQYF
TGTGCCAGCAGCTTAGATCGCGGGACCCAGTACTTC
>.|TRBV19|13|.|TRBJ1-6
CASSPQLFSPLHF
TGTGCCAGTAGTCCCCAATTGTTTTCACCCCTCCACTTT
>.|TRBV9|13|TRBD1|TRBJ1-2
CASSVTGGDGYTF
TGTGCCAGCAGCGTTACAGGGGGCGATGGCTACACCTTC
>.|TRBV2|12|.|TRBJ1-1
CASGGGKGETFF
TGTGCCAGCGGCGGGGGAAAGGGTGAAACTTTCTTT